Listed below are T cell receptor beta chains from one sample, sequenced in a study of shared clonotypes between healthy human individuals. Data came from immunoSEQ multiplex PCR; TCRdb stores just in-frame clones and leaves some out. The table lists some 2,400,000 clones, 90% to 96% of them singletons. The sample taken for sequencing was naive CD4+ T cells sorted from blood. Receptors originate from a man aged 18 to 30 in good health. CDR3s include the opening cysteine and the closing phenylalanine or tryptophan. The order of the fields is D gene, V gene, CDR3 length, J gene, CDR3 DNA, CDR3 protein. A D gene is named only where the DNA matches it firmly.

.	TRBV7-6	13	TRBJ1-1	TGTGCCAGCAGCTCACAGGGGAACACTGAAGCTTTCTTT	CASSSQGNTEAFF
.	TRBV6-1	16	TRBJ1-1	TGTGCCAGCAGTGGGCGGCTAGTATCTACGTACACTGAAGCTTTCTTT	CASSGRLVSTYTEAFF
TRBD2	TRBV19	16	TRBJ2-7	TGTGCCAGTAGTATACTAGCGGTATCGGGGACCAGCGAGCAGTACTTC	CASSILAVSGTSEQYF
.	TRBV5-6	15	TRBJ1-2	TGTGCCAGCAGCTTGGCCGGCGCGGGAAACTATGGCTACACCTTC	CASSLAGAGNYGYTF
.	TRBV6-6	16	TRBJ1-2	TGTGCCAGCAGTTCTGCCCTGGGACGGGCGAACTATGGCTACACCTTC	CASSSALGRANYGYTF
TRBD1	TRBV30	14	TRBJ1-1	TGTGCCTGGAGTGTACAGGGGGCGAACACTGAAGCTTTCTTT	CAWSVQGANTEAFF
.	TRBV14	16	TRBJ2-5	TGTGCCAGCAGCCAAGGGGTCGGGGTAATCCCAGAGACCCAGTACTTC	CASSQGVGVIPETQYF
.	TRBV27	12	TRBJ1-4	TGTGCCAGCAGATCAACTAATGAAAAACTGTTTTTT	CASRSTNEKLFF
.	TRBV18	13	TRBJ1-5	TGTGCCAGCTCACCAGGGGCAGATCAGCCCCAGCATTTT	CASSPGADQPQHF
.	TRBV7-6	13	TRBJ1-1	TGTGCCAGCAGCTTAGGAAAGAACACTGAAGCTTTCTTT	CASSLGKNTEAFF
.	TRBV30	12	TRBJ2-7	TGTGCCTGGAGGGAGACAGCTTACGAGCAGTACTTC	CAWRETAYEQYF
.	TRBV9	16	TRBJ2-7	TGTGCCAGCAGTCCCGCCGACCGGGCCATCTCCTACGAGCAGTACTTC	CASSPADRAISYEQYF
TRBD1	TRBV5-1	14	TRBJ2-2	TGCGCCAGCACCCGGGACAGGGTCGGCGGGGAGCTGTTTTTT	CASTRDRVGGELFF
TRBD1	TRBV6-5	15	TRBJ2-1	TGTGCCAGCAGTGCCCCGGACAGGGGATTCAATGAGCAGTTCTTC	CASSAPDRGFNEQFF
.	TRBV10-3	13	TRBJ1-1	TGTGCCATCACTCCGGGGAGGGACACTGAAGCTTTCTTT	CAITPGRDTEAFF
.	TRBV19	16	TRBJ2-3	TGTGCCAGTAGTAAGGGCCAGGGGAGGGATACAGATACGCAGTATTTT	CASSKGQGRDTDTQYF
.	TRBV5-1	16	TRBJ2-7	TGCGCCAGCAGCCTGGGCCCCAGTGACCACTCCTACGAGCAGTACTTC	CASSLGPSDHSYEQYF